The 14 T cell receptor beta chains below come from one sample, sequenced in a study of regulatory and conventional T cells in RAG deficiency. Generated by immunoSEQ multiplex PCR, the TCRdb table keeps only in-frame clones and is missing some. The repertoire holds tens of thousands of clones, with approximately 89% as singletons. These records were also assigned to another study, of regulatory T cells. From that report: The PCR used 52 TRBV and 13 TRBJ primers.

The sample taken for sequencing was CD8+ T cells sorted from blood. Source of these receptors: a human donor in good health.

The rearrangement uses TRBV19 and TRBJ2-2; TRBD1 or TRBD2 may be the D gene (5 bases each). This CDR3 contains 19 residues. CDR1 is LNHDA, CDR2 SQIVND, per germline (reference sequence). Trimming left V 6 bases short and J 7 bases short, with 30 bases between. The CDR3 region is CASRPRTGAYNADIGELFF. The CDR3 nucleotides read TGTGCCAGTAGGCCCCGGACCGGGGCCTACAATGCGGACATCGGGGAGCTGTTTTTT.

The rearrangement joins TRBV7-9 to TRBJ2-3, with 7 bases that match TRBD1. Germline V CDR1 and CDR2: SEHNR, FQNEAQ (reference sequence). The CDR3 covers 17 residues. V shed 5 bases and J 3 bases; nucleotides not matched to a gene: 14. The CDR3 sequence: CASSNHPDRDRTDTQYF. DNA of the CDR3: TGTGCCAGCAGCAACCATCCCGACAGGGATCGGACAGATACGCAGTATTTT.

The chain joins TRBV7-9 to TRBJ1-2, with 12 positions matching TRBD1. CDR3 length: 14 amino acids. Germline V CDR1 and CDR2: SEHNR, FQNEAQ (reference sequence). J gave up 6 bases and V 5 bases, and 4 bases lay outside the gene matches. The CDR3 bases are TGTGCCAGCAGCCCGGGGACAGGGGGCCATGGCTACACCTTC. Residues: CASSPGTGGHGYTF. Filled out from reference TRBV7-9 and TRBJ1-2, the complete variable domain reads DTGVSQNPRHKITKRGQNVTFRCDPISEHNRLYWYRQTLGQGPEFLTYFQNEAQLEKSRLLSDRFSAERPKGSFSTLEIQRTEQGDSAMYLCASSPGTGGHGYTFGSGTRLTVV.

J is TRBJ1-1 and V is TRBV30; 8 bases are shared with TRBD1. Germline CDR1 reads GTSNPN; CDR2 reads SVGIG (reference sequence). There are 14 residues in the CDR3. J gave up 3 bases and V 0 bases, and 3 bases lay outside the gene matches. The CDR3 loop reads CAWSVIQGDTEAFF. CDR3 nucleotide sequence: TGTGCCTGGAGTGTAATACAGGGGGACACTGAAGCTTTCTTT. The variable domain in full, completed from reference TRBV30 and TRBJ1-1, reads SQTIHQWPATLVQPVGSPLSLECTVEGTSNPNLYWYRQAAGRGLQLLFYSVGIGQISSEVPQNLSASRPQDRQFILSSKKLLLSDSGFYLCAWSVIQGDTEAFFGQGTRLTVV.

This clone has just one count. This chain connects TRBV27 to TRBJ2-1; maybe TRBD2 (5 bases). CDR1 is MNHEY and CDR2 is SMNVEV in the germline V gene (reference sequence). Trimming removed 5 bases from V and 0 bases from J, with 14 bases in between. This CDR3 is built from 16 residues. CDR3 protein: CASSLERPSSYNEQFF. In nucleotides, the CDR3 is TGTGCCAGCAGTCTAGAGCGGCCTAGCTCCTACAATGAGCAGTTCTTC.

In its sample, this clone was seen once. The rearrangement uses TRBV5-1 and TRBJ2-7; 13 bases align to TRBD2. Germline V gene sequence: CDR1 SGHRS, CDR2 YFSETQ. V gave up 2 bases and J gave up 3 bases; unmatched junction bases: 11. The CDR3 has 18 amino acids. The CDR3 DNA reads TGCGCCAGCAGCTTTGGGCAACTAGCGGGAGGGCCCATCTACGAGCAGTACTTC. Protein sequence: CASSFGQLAGGPIYEQYF.

The V call is TRBV18, the J call TRBJ1-2; TRBD1 matches 7 bases. The ends lost 4 bases at V and 0 bases at J; junction bases unmatched: 5. Germline V gene sequence: CDR1 KGHSH, CDR2 LQKENI. This CDR3 is 15 amino acids long. The CDR3 here is CASSRGQSTNYGYTF. CDR3 nucleotide sequence: TGTGCCAGCTCACGGGGACAGAGCACTAACTATGGCTACACCTTC.

The V gene is TRBV29-1, the J gene TRBJ2-5; 13 nucleotides agree with TRBD2. CDR1 is SQVTM, CDR2 ANQGSEA, per germline. This CDR3 comprises 14 residues. V lost 4 bases to trimming and J lost 4 bases; unmatched junction nucleotides: 3. The DNA of the CDR3 is TGCAGCGTTGCGGGACTAGCGGGAATAGAGACCCAGTACTTC. This translates into CSVAGLAGIETQYF.

J is TRBJ2-1 and V is TRBV4-1; 7 bases agree with TRBD2. V lost 0 bases and J lost 1; bases outside the gene matches: 3. Germline V lookup: CDR1 MGHRA, CDR2 YSYEKL. There are 16 residues in the CDR3. CDR3 in DNA: TGCGCCAGCAGCCAAGAGGTGGGAGGGTCCTACAATGAGCAGTTCTTC. This codes for CASSQEVGGSYNEQFF.

This clone has just a few counts. The chain is built from TRBV9 and TRBJ1-1, with D uncertain. V was trimmed by 4 bases and J by 1 base, leaving 14 bases between them. Germline V gene sequence: CDR1 SGDLS, CDR2 YYNGEE. The CDR3 totals 15 residues. The CDR3, as DNA: TGTGCCAGCAGCCCCACAGTGACTCGGAACACTGAAGCTTTCTTT. Its translation: CASSPTVTRNTEAFF.

The chain combines TRBV19 with TRBJ2-7; TRBD1 aligns across 8 bases. The CDR3 sequence is 14 residues long. The germline CDR1 and CDR2 sequences are LNHDA and SQIVND (reference sequence). Trimming cost V 5 bases and J 2 bases; bases outside gene matches: 5. The CDR3 DNA reads as TGTGCCAGTAGTGCCGGCAGGGGGCCCTACGAGCAGTACTTC. Protein product: CASSAGRGPYEQYF. Full variable domain (rest looked up from reference TRBV19 and TRBJ2-7): DGGITQSPKYLFRKEGQNVTLSCEQNLNHDAMYWYRQDPGQGLRLIYYSQIVNDFQKGDIAEGYSVSREKKESFPLTVTSAQKNPTAFYLCASSAGRGPYEQYFGPGTRLTVT.

The chain links TRBV5-4 to TRBJ2-2; the D gene is possibly TRBD1 (6 bases). V was clipped by 4 bases and J by 7 bases, with 17 bases between them. Germline CDR1 is SGHNT and CDR2 is YYREEE (reference sequence). The CDR3 consists of 15 residues. CDR3 in amino acids: CASSAVTGLIGELFF. CDR3 DNA sequence: TGTGCCAGCAGCGCAGTAACAGGGTTGATCGGGGAGCTGTTTTTT.

The chain carries TRBV13 and TRBJ2-3; 10 bases match TRBD2. Germline-derived CDR1 and CDR2 are PRHDT and FYEKMQ (reference sequence). The CDR3 sequence is 16 residues long. Trimming took 5 bases from V and 6 from J; bases not matched to a gene: 11. The CDR3 here is CASSPALAGLGDTQYF. The CDR3 coding sequence is TGTGCCAGCAGCCCGGCACTAGCGGGACTGGGGGATACGCAGTATTTT.

This clone was found once. The rearrangement joins TRBV28 to TRBJ2-7, with D uncertain. With 4 bases removed from V and 1 base from J, the gap between germline ends came to 2 bases. Germline CDR1 is MDHEN and CDR2 is SYDVKM. CDR3 size: 11 residues. The CDR3 region is CASSSSYEQYF. Written as DNA, the CDR3 is TGTGCCAGCAGTTCTTCCTACGAGCAGTACTTC.